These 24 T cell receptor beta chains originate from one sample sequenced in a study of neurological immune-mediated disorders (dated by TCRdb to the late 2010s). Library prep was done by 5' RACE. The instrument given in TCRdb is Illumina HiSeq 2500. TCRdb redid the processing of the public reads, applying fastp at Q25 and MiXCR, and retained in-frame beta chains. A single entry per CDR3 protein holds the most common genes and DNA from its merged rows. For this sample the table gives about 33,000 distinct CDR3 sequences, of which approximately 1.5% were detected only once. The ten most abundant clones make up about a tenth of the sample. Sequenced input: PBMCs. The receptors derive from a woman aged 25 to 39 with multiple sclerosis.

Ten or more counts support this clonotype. The chain's CDR3 is CAIKAGDHEQYF. CDR3 bases: TGTGCCATCAAGGCAGGGGACCACGAGCAGTACTTC. The chain is built from TRBV10-3 and TRBJ2-7, with D possibly being TRBD1 (6 bases). Germline V gene data show CDR1 as ENHRY and CDR2 as SYGVKD. The CDR3 sequence is 12 residues long. V was pared by 7 bases and J by 5 bases, with 12 bases between.

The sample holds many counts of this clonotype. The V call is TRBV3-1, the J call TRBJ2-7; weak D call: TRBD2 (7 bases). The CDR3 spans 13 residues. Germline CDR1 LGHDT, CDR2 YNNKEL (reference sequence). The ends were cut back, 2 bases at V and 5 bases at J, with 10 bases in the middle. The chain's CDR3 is CASSQRGRDEQYF. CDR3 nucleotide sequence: TGTGCCAGCAGCCAAAGGGGGAGGGACGAGCAGTACTTC.

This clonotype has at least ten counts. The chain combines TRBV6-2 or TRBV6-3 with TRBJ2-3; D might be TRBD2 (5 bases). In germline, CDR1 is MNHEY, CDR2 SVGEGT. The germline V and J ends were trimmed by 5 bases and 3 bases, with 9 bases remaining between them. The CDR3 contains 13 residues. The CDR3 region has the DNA TGTGCCAGCAGTGGCCGGGGTACAGATACGCAGTATTTT. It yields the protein CASSGRGTDTQYF.

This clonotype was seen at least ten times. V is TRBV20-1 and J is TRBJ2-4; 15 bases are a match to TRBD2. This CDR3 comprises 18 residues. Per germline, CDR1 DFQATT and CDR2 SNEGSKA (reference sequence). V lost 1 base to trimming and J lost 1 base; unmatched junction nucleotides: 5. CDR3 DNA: TGCAGTGCTAGAGTAAGGGGACTAGCGGGGGGCGCCAAAAACATTCAGTACTTC. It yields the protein CSARVRGLAGGAKNIQYF.

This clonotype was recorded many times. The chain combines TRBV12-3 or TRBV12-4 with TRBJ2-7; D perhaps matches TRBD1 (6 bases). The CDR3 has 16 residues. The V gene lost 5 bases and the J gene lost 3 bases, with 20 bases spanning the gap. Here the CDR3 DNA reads TGTGCCAGCAGTCCAGTCGATCGACAGGCCCTCTACGAGCAGTACTTC. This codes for CASSPVDRQALYEQYF.

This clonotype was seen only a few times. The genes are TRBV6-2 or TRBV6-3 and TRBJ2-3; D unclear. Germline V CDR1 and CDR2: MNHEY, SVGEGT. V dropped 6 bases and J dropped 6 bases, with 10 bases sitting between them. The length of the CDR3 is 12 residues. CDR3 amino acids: CASSPNMDTQYF. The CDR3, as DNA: TGTGCCAGCAGCCCTAACATGGATACGCAGTATTTT.

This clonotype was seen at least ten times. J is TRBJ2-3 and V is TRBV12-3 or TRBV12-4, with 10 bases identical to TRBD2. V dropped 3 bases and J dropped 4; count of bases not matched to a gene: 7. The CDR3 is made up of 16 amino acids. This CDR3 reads CASSFLAGVLSDTQYF. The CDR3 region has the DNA TGTGCCAGCAGTTTCCTAGCGGGGGTTCTTTCAGATACGCAGTATTTT.

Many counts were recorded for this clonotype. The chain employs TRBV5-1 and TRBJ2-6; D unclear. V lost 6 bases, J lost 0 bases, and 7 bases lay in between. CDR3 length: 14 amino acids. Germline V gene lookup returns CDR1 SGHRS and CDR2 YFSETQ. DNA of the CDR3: TGCGCCAGCAACTTAGCCTCTGGGGCCAACGTCCTGACTTTC. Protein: CASNLASGANVLTF.

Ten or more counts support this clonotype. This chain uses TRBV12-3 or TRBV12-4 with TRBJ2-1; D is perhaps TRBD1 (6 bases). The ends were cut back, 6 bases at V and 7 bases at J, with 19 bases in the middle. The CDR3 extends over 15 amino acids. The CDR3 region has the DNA TGTGCCAGCAGGAATTCAGGGGCCGGCGGGAATGAGCAGTTCTTC. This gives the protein CASRNSGAGGNEQFF.

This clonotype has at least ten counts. The DNA for the CDR3 is TGCAGTGCTCCCATGAACACTGAAGCTTTCTTT. Protein: CSAPMNTEAFF. The rearrangement uses TRBV20-1 and TRBJ1-1; no definite D call. The CDR3 spans 11 residues. CDR1 is DFQATT and CDR2 is SNEGSKA in the germline V gene (reference sequence). V was cut by 5 bases and J by 0 bases, with 4 bases left in between.

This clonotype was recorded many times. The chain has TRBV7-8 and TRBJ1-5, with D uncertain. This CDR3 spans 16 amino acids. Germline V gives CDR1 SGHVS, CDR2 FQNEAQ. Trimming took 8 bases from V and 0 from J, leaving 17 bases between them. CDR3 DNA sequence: TGTGCCAGCGGCGAATTGAGGTTTAATAGCAATCAGCCCCAGCATTTT. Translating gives CASGELRFNSNQPQHF.

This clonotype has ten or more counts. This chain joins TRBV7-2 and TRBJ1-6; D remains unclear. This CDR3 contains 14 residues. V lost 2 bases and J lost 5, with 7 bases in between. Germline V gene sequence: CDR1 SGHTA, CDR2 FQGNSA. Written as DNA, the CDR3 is TGTGCCAGCAGCTTATTACAGAATAATTCACCCCTCCACTTT. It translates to CASSLLQNNSPLHF.

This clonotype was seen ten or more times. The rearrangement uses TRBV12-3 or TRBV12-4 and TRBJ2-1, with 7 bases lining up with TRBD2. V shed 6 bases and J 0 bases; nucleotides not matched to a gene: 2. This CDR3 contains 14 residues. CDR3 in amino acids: CASRLAASYNEQFF. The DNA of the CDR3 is TGTGCCAGCAGGCTAGCGGCCTCCTACAATGAGCAGTTCTTC.

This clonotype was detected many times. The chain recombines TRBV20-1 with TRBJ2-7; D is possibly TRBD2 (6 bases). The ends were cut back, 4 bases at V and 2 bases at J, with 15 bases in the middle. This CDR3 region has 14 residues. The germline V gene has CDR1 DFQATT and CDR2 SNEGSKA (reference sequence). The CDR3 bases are TGCAGTGCTACTCCCGGGGGTGGGCCCTACGAGCAGTACTTC. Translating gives CSATPGGGPYEQYF.

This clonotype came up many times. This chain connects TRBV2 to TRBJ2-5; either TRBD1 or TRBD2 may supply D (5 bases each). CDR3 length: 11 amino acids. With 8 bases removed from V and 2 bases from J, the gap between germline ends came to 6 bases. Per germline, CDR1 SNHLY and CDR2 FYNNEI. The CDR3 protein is CASGGQETQYF. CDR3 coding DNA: TGTGCCAGCGGGGGTCAAGAGACCCAGTACTTC.

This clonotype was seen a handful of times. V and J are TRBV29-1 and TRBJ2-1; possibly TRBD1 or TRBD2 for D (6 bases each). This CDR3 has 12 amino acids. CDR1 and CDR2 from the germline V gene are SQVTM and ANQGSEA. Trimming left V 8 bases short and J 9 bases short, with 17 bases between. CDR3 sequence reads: CSLMFGGGEQFF. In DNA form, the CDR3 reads TGCAGCCTCATGTTCGGGGGCGGTGAGCAGTTCTTC.

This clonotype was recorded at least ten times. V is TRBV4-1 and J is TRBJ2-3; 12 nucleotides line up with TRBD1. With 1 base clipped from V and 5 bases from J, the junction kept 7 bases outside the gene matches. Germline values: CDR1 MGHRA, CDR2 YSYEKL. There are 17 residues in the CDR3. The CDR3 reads CASSQGRRDRGRDTQYF. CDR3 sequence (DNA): TGCGCCAGCAGCCAAGGGAGGCGGGACAGGGGGCGAGATACGCAGTATTTT.

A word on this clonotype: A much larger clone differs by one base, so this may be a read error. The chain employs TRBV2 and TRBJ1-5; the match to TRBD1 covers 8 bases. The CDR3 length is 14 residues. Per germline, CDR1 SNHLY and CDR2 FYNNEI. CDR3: CASRLTGVGQHQHF. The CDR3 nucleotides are TGTGCCAGCAGGTTGACAGGGGTAGGACAGCACCAGCATTTT.

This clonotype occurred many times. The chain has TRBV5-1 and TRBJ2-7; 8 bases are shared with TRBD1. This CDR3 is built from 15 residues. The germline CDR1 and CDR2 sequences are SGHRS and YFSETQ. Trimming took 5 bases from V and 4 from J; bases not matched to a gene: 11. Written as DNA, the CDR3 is TGCGCCAGCAGGAATACATTCAGGGGGCGATACGAGCAGTACTTC. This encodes CASRNTFRGRYEQYF.

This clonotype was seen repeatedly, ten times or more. CDR3 amino acids: CSATYSTGRWQPQHF. CDR3 coding DNA: TGCAGTGCTACATATTCGACAGGGAGATGGCAGCCCCAGCATTTT. This sequence joins TRBV20-1 and TRBJ1-5; 7 nucleotides match TRBD1. Germline CDR1 reads DFQATT; CDR2 reads SNEGSKA (reference sequence). CDR3 length: 15 residues. The V and J ends lost 4 bases and 7 bases, in that order; junction bases with no gene match: 13.

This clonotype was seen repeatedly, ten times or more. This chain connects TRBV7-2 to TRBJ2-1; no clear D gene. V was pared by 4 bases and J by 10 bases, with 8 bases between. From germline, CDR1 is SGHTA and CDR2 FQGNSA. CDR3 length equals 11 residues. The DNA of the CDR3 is TGTGCCAGCAGCTCCTCGGTGGAGCAGTTCTTC. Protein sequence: CASSSSVEQFF.

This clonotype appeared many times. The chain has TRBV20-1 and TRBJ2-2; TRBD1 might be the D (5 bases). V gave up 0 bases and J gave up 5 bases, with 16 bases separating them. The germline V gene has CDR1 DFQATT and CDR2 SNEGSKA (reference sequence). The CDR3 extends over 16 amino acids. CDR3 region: CSARDLRQGGTGELFF. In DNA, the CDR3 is TGCAGTGCTAGAGATCTACGGCAGGGTGGTACCGGGGAGCTGTTTTTT.

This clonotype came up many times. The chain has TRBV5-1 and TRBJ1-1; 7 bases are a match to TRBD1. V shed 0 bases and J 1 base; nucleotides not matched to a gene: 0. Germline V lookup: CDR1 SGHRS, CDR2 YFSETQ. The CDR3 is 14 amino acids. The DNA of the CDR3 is TGCGCCAGCAGCTTGGACAGGGGGAACACTGAAGCTTTCTTT. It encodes CASSLDRGNTEAFF.

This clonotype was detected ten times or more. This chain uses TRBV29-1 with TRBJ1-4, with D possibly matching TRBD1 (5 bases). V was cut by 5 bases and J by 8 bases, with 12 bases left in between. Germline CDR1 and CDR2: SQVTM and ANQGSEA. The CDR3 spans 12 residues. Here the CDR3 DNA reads TGCAGCGTTAGAGAGGGGCGGGAAAAACTGTTTTTT. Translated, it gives CSVREGREKLFF.